One sample yielded the 13 T cell receptor beta chains listed below, sequenced in a study of CD8+CD57+ T cells in acquired aplastic anemia. Genomic DNA, serving as template, underwent TCR beta VDJ and CDR3 profiling. One entry per CDR3 protein results from TCRdb running MiXCR on the reads. The sample shows 200,000 to 300,000 distinct CDR3 sequences, 70% to 85% of them seen only once. All sequencing subjects had displayed CD8+CD57+ cell expansion on flow cytometry. The sample was sorted CD4+, CD8+, or CD8+CD57+ T cells (not recorded which) from PBMCs. The receptors shown here come from a human donor with aplastic anemia.

This chain joins TRBV7-9 and TRBJ1-2; D not certain. Between the trimmed V and J ends, which lost 4 bases and 11 bases, there was a span of 26 bases. This CDR3 has 16 residues. Germline CDR1 and CDR2: SEHNR and FQNEAQ (reference sequence). The CDR3 DNA reads TGTGCCAGCAGCTGCCGACTCGCGGGAGGGCCATACGAGTACACCTTC. Its protein is CASSCRLAGGPYEYTF.

J is TRBJ1-4 and V is TRBV20-1, with D possibly being TRBD1 (6 bases). The CDR3 covers 13 residues. Germline-derived CDR1 and CDR2 are DFQATT and SNEGSKA (reference sequence). Here the CDR3 reads CSAGGGDREKLFF. The CDR3 nucleotides are TGCAGCGCGGGCGGTGGCGACAGGGAAAAACTGTTTTTT.

Worth noting for this clonotype: Compared with germline, one end of the junction differs, possibly owing to a read error. This chain uses TRBV7-9 with TRBJ2-3, with D perhaps assigned TRBD1 or TRBD2 (5 bases each). The CDR3 has 13 residues. Germline V gene data show CDR1 as SEHNR and CDR2 as FQNEAQ (reference sequence). CDR3 amino acids: CASGDGANDTAHF. Here the CDR3 DNA reads TGTGCCAGCGGGGACGGGGCAAACGATACAGCCCATTTC.

This sequence joins TRBV14 and TRBJ2-6; D is possibly TRBD1 or TRBD2 (5 bases each). The CDR3 extends over 14 amino acids. V was shortened by 2 bases and J by 10 bases, with 12 bases between the two germline ends. Per germline, CDR1 SGHDN and CDR2 FVKESK. The chain's CDR3 is CASSQFYGTNVLTF. The CDR3 DNA sequence: TGTGCCAGCAGCCAATTTTATGGGACGAACGTCCTGACTTTC.

To note about this clonotype: A read error is likely, as this CDR3 ends without the conserved phenylalanine or tryptophan. The CDR3 nucleotides are TGTGCCAGCAGTGATGGGGCCATCCATCAGCAGTTCGTC. Translation: CASSDGAIHQQFV. V and J are TRBV7-9 and TRBJ2-1; a weak D match, TRBD1 (5 bases). In germline, CDR1 is SEHNR, CDR2 FQNEAQ (reference sequence). The CDR3 covers 13 residues. Trimming removed 6 bases at V and 11 bases at J, with 17 bases between.

The rearrangement links TRBV29-1 to TRBJ1-2, with 7 bases lining up with TRBD1. In germline, CDR1 is SQVTM, CDR2 ANQGSEA. The CDR3 spans 15 residues. J lost 2 bases, V lost 4 bases, and 10 bases had no gene match. The CDR3, as DNA: TGCAGCGTTGTGGTTGGGGGACAGAAAAACTATGGCTACACCTTC. Amino acid sequence: CSVVVGGQKNYGYTF.

The gene calls are TRBV7-9 and TRBJ2-3; D unresolved. TRBJ1-5 explains the end of the DNA better; the J call may be wrong. This CDR3 is 14 amino acids long. CDR1 and CDR2 from the germline V gene are SEHNR and FQNEAQ (reference sequence). This CDR3 is CASSVVGGRVTQHF. The CDR3 coding sequence is TGTGCCAGCAGCGTAGTGGGAGGTCGCGTTACGCAGCATTTT.

CDR3 region: CASGQGAAHNEQFF. For the CDR3, the DNA is TGTGCCAGCGGGCAGGGGGCGGCCCACAATGAGCAGTTCTTC. This chain joins TRBV7-9 and TRBJ2-1; TRBD1 matches 8 bases. The germline V gene has CDR1 SEHNR and CDR2 FQNEAQ (reference sequence). The CDR3 is 14 amino acids. Trimming cost V 8 bases and J 5 bases; bases outside gene matches: 8.

On this clonotype itself: Without the conserved terminal phenylalanine or tryptophan, this CDR3 likely stems from a read error. It is unclear where the CDR3 begins or ends on the DNA, so no DNA is shown, and the CDR3 is as TCRdb lists it. The genes are TRBV2 and TRBJ2-1; the table calls TRBD1, which could not be checked here. Per germline, CDR1 SNHLY and CDR2 FYNNEI. Ends included, the CDR3 has 16 residues. CDR3 sequence reads: CASGDGGTDTQNFQPC.

This sequence joins TRBV11-2 and TRBJ2-7; D is possibly TRBD1 or TRBD2 (5 bases each). The V and J ends lost 5 bases and 7 bases respectively, with 21 bases between them. Germline CDR1 is SGHAT and CDR2 is FQNNGV. The CDR3 extends over 15 amino acids. The CDR3 nucleotides read TGTGCCAGCAGCAGGTACCGGGGCAGCCTAGGTGAGCAGTACGTC. Translated, it gives CASSRYRGSLGEQYV.

This clonotype was seen a handful of times. The junction differs from germline at one of its ends, possibly a read error. The chain has TRBV7-8 and TRBJ2-3, with 7 positions matching TRBD1. Germline V CDR1 and CDR2: SGHVS, FQNEAQ. This CDR3 has 14 amino acids. The CDR3 sequence is CASSLDPDGTAHSF. The CDR3 nucleotides are TGTGCCAGCAGCTTAGATCCAGACGGGACAGCCCATTCCTTT.

J is TRBJ2-7 and V is TRBV6-1; D tentatively reads TRBD1 or TRBD2 (5 bases each). Germline lookup yields CDR1 MNHNS and CDR2 SASEGT. The V and J ends lost 7 bases and 2 bases respectively, with 15 bases between them. This CDR3 spans 14 amino acids. CDR3 amino acids: CASKGRGLAYEQYF. CDR3 bases: TGTGCCAGCAAGGGCCGGGGCCTAGCCTACGAGCAGTACTTC.

The rearrangement uses TRBV11-3 and TRBJ2-6, with D uncertain. This CDR3 is built from 17 residues. V lost 6 bases to trimming and J lost 0 bases, with 15 bases between them. Germline V CDR1 and CDR2: SGHNT, YENEEA. The CDR3 protein is CASSTTGISSGANVLTF. The DNA for the CDR3 is TGTGCCAGCAGTACCACCGGAATCTCCTCTGGGGCCAACGTCCTGACTTTC. The variable domain in full, with the rest retrieved from reference TRBV11-3 and TRBJ2-6, is EAGVVQSPRYKIIEKKQPVAFWCNPISGHNTLYWYLQNLGQGPELLIRYENEEAVDDSQLPKDRFSAERLKGVDSTLKIQPAELGDSAVYLCASSTTGISSGANVLTFGAGSRLTVL.